The rows below give T cell receptor beta chains drawn from one sample of a study of cytomegalovirus exposure and HLA in healthy donors. TCRdb's table, derived via immunoSEQ multiplex PCR, lists solely in-frame clones and lacks some. The sample includes about 140,000 clones, less than 10% of them seen just once. Sequencing was carried out using PBMCs. The receptors stem from a male donor in good health and CMV-seronegative. CDR3s leave out the opening cysteine and the closing phenylalanine or tryptophan.

>TRBV7-2|TRBJ2-7
ASNNGQASYEQY
>TRBV5-1|TRBJ2-7
ASSPQGYEQY
>TRBV4-2|TRBJ1-5
ASSQETVRQPQH
>TRBV7-9|TRBJ2-7
ASSPQDTYEQY
>TRBV7-2|TRBJ2-1
ASSLGLAGGRLNEQF
>TRBV15|TRBJ1-2
ATSSEPGVRDYGYT
>TRBV7-6|TRBJ1-2
ASSSYRDRAFNYGYT
>TRBV19|TRBJ1-2
ASSIVLGSMWGYT
>TRBV6-5|TRBJ2-3
ASRPGQGPTDTQY
>TRBV5-4|TRBJ2-5
ASSLGGSGGQETQY
>TRBV5-6|TRBJ2-7
ASSLALAGDEQY
>TRBV2|TRBJ1-2
ASRPGQGGFYGYT
>TRBV2|TRBJ2-7
ASHLQGIGEQY
>TRBV7-3|TRBJ2-2
ASSLIAGQGTGELF
>TRBV29-1|TRBJ2-5
SVERAARGTQY
>TRBV25-1|TRBJ2-1
ASSGLRQGMDRDEQF
>TRBV27|TRBJ2-1
ASTPRRESNEQF
>TRBV5-1|TRBJ1-1
ASSVPQGARKEAF
>TRBV7-2|TRBJ2-3
ASSVQGASGTDTQY
>TRBV7-2|TRBJ1-1
ASSLDRQNTEAF
>TRBV28|TRBJ1-1
ASSTAYARTGQNTEAF
>TRBV4-3|TRBJ2-7
ASSLRDKSYEQY
>TRBV5-1|TRBJ1-1
ASSLLQGAEAF
>TRBV5-1|TRBJ2-1
ASSLVGEGSYNEQF
>TRBV29-1|TRBJ2-1
SALKAAIVNEQF
>TRBV7-9|TRBJ1-1
ASSQGQGAEAF
>TRBV7-2|TRBJ2-5
ASTRSRLESQY